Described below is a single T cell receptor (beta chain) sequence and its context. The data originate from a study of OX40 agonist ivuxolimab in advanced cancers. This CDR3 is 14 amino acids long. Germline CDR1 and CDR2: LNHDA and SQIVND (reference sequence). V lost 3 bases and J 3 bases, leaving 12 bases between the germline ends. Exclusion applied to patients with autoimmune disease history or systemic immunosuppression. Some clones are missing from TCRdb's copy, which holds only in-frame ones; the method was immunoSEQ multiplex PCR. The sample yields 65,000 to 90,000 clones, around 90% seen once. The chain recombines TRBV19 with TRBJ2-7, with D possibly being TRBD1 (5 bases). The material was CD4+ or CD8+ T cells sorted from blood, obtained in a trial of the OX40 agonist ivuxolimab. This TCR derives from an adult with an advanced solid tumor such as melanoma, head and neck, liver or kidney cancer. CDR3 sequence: CASSISQGHYEQYF. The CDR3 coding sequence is TGTGCCAGTAGTATTAGTCAGGGCCACTACGAGCAGTACTTC.